The 17 T cell receptor beta chains given below trace back to one sample, sequenced in a study of multiple sclerosis patients with progressive multifocal leukoencephalopathy. Profiled with immunoSEQ multiplex PCR; TCRdb holds only in-frame clones, not every one. The sample lists 25,000 to 35,000 clones, just under 90% occurring once. Time point given: five to six months of natalizumab therapy. The material sequenced was PBMCs, taken from a patient treated with natalizumab. The origin of the receptors is a human donor with multiple sclerosis.

The rearrangement links TRBV27 to TRBJ2-7; 10 bases map to TRBD1. The CDR3 is 14 amino acids. Germline CDR1 and CDR2: MNHEY and SMNVEV (reference sequence). The V and J ends lost 6 bases and 5 bases, in that order; junction bases with no gene match: 7. CDR3 coding DNA: TGTGCCAGCAGCTATTCGACAGGGGGCGACGAGCAGTACTTC. It codes for CASSYSTGGDEQYF.

The chain couples TRBV5-1 to TRBJ1-3; 9 bases match TRBD1. The CDR3 spans 17 residues. The ends lost 4 bases at V and 0 bases at J; junction bases unmatched: 8. The V gene's germline CDR1 is SGHRS and CDR2 YFSETQ. CDR3 DNA sequence: TGCGCCAGCAGCCTGGGAGGGACAGGGTTCTCTGGAAACACCATATATTTT. Translation: CASSLGGTGFSGNTIYF.

This chain uses TRBV27 with TRBJ2-3; no definite D call. V was shortened by 1 base and J by 0 bases, with 11 bases between the two germline ends. The CDR3 is made up of 16 amino acids. Per the germline V gene, CDR1 is MNHEY and CDR2 is SMNVEV (reference sequence). The CDR3, as DNA: TGTGCCAGCAGTTTATTTCGTGGGTTAAGCACAGATACGCAGTATTTT. Encoded protein: CASSLFRGLSTDTQYF.

This clone was detected only a few times. V and J are TRBV11-2 and TRBJ1-1, with D uncertain. V was pared by 1 base and J by 6 bases, with 12 bases between. Germline V lookup: CDR1 SGHAT, CDR2 FQNNGV. The CDR3 has 14 residues. CDR3 region: CASSLVRRPAEAFF. The CDR3 DNA is TGTGCCAGCAGCTTAGTACGGAGACCCGCTGAAGCTTTCTTT. The whole variable domain, filled in from reference TRBV11-2 and TRBJ1-1, reads EAGVAQSPRYKIIEKRQSVAFWCNPISGHATLYWYQQILGQGPKLLIQFQNNGVVDDSQLPKDRFSAERLKGVDSTLKIQPAKLEDSAVYLCASSLVRRPAEAFFGQGTRLTVV.

The rearrangement links TRBV9 to TRBJ2-2; maybe TRBD1 (6 bases). Germline-derived CDR1 and CDR2 are SGDLS and YYNGEE. The V end lost 3 bases, the J end lost 7 bases, and 13 bases lay between the germline ends. The CDR3 runs to 14 residues. The CDR3, as DNA: TGTGCCAGCAGCGAGGGGGTAACAGTCGGGGAGCTGTTTTTT. It codes for CASSEGVTVGELFF.

The rearrangement links TRBV5-6 to TRBJ1-4; D is unresolved. Germline-derived CDR1 and CDR2 are SGHDT and YYEEEE. V gave up 2 bases and J gave up 0 bases, with 2 bases separating them. This CDR3 is 13 amino acids long. The CDR3 sequence: CASSLPTNEKLFF. Here the CDR3 DNA reads TGTGCCAGCAGCTTACCAACTAATGAAAAACTGTTTTTT.

The chain has TRBV6-6 and TRBJ2-5; 8 bases map to TRBD1. The germline gives CDR1 MNHNY, CDR2 SVGAGI (reference sequence). The ends lost 5 bases at V and 5 bases at J; junction bases unmatched: 7. The CDR3 has 14 amino acids. The CDR3 DNA reads TGTGCCAGCAGTCATAGGGGACAGGAGGAGACCCAGTACTTC. Translation: CASSHRGQEETQYF.

V usage is TRBV4-3 and J usage is TRBJ1-4; D is perhaps TRBD1 (5 bases). This CDR3 contains 14 residues. The V end lost 4 bases, the J end lost 4 bases, and 10 bases lay between the germline ends. The V gene's germline CDR1 is LGHNA and CDR2 YSLEER. CDR3 bases: TGCGCCAGCAGCCCGGGGGTCAATAATGAAAAACTGTTTTTT. Protein sequence: CASSPGVNNEKLFF.

This clone was detected once. The CDR3 sequence is CASSRQGLEQYF. DNA for the CDR3: TGTGCCAGCAGCCGACAGGGCCTCGAGCAGTACTTC. The chain employs TRBV5-4 and TRBJ2-5; 7 nucleotides line up with TRBD1. Matching the DNA end better, TRBJ2-7 makes the J call doubtful. The CDR3 contains 12 residues. Germline loops: CDR1 SGHNT, CDR2 YYREEE (reference sequence).

The chain links TRBV4-1 to TRBJ2-1; TRBD2 agrees at 9 bases. Germline CDR1 and CDR2: MGHRA and YSYEKL. The V gene end was trimmed by 2 bases and the J gene end by 6 bases; junction bases not matched to a gene: 8. The CDR3 consists of 16 residues. This CDR3 is CASSQIPSGTLNEQFF. In nucleotides, the CDR3 is TGCGCCAGCAGCCAAATCCCTAGCGGGACCCTCAATGAGCAGTTCTTC.

This clone was seen only a few times. The chain has TRBV27 and TRBJ2-7; 10 nucleotides agree with TRBD2. This CDR3 has 16 amino acids. J lost 2 bases, V lost 3 bases, and 7 bases had no gene match. CDR1 and CDR2 (germline): MNHEY, SMNVEV (reference sequence). The CDR3 nucleotides read TGTGCCAGCAGTTTTACCGGGGGACTAGCGACCTACGAGCAGTACTTC. Its protein is CASSFTGGLATYEQYF.

The chain couples TRBV27 to TRBJ1-2, with D possibly being TRBD1 (6 bases). V was shortened by 8 bases and J by 5 bases, with 21 bases between the two germline ends. This CDR3 is 15 amino acids long. Germline values: CDR1 MNHEY, CDR2 SMNVEV (reference sequence). The CDR3 loop is CASGLLGGAEYGYTF. CDR3 nucleotides: TGTGCCAGCGGCCTTCTCGGGGGCGCGGAATATGGCTACACCTTC.

V usage is TRBV4-3 and J usage is TRBJ2-5; D is unclear. TRBJ2-7 matches the DNA end more closely, so the J call is doubtful. The CDR3 runs to 12 residues. The germline gives CDR1 LGHNA, CDR2 YSLEER. In DNA, the CDR3 is TGCGCCAGCAGCCAAGACTGGAACGAGCAGTACTTC. Translating it yields CASSQDWNEQYF.

The genes are TRBV7-6 and TRBJ2-2; possible D gene TRBD1, 5 bases. Trimming removed 0 bases from V and 4 bases from J, with 15 bases in between. Germline assignment: CDR1 SGHVS and CDR2 FNYEAQ. The CDR3 runs to 17 residues. CDR3 in amino acids: CASSLAGPTRGTGELFF. The CDR3 DNA reads TGTGCCAGCAGCTTAGCGGGGCCTACCCGAGGCACCGGGGAGCTGTTTTTT.

The chain joins TRBV7-8 to TRBJ2-2; 11 bases fit TRBD2. V trimming: 1 base; J trimming: 4 bases; junction bases outside the gene matches: 5. The CDR3 runs 17 residues. Looked up from germline, CDR1 is SGHVS and CDR2 is FQNEAQ. CDR3: CASSLVRLAGSTGELFF. In DNA form, the CDR3 reads TGTGCCAGCAGCTTAGTCCGACTAGCGGGAAGCACCGGGGAGCTGTTTTTT.

CDR3 sequence (DNA): TGTGCCAGCAGCGTATCGGCCGGGTATACTGAAGCTTTCTTT. As protein: CASSVSAGYTEAFF. The V gene is TRBV9, the J gene TRBJ1-1; D is undetermined. This CDR3 has 14 residues. Trimming stripped 1 base from V and 5 bases from J, with 12 bases between. The germline V gene has CDR1 SGDLS and CDR2 YYNGEE.

The genes are TRBV9 and TRBJ2-7; D is unclear. Germline-derived CDR1 and CDR2 are SGDLS and YYNGEE. Trimming removed 0 bases from V and 0 bases from J, with 10 bases in between. CDR3 length: 15 amino acids. The CDR3 DNA sequence: TGTGCCAGCAGCGTAGGCGTAGCATCCTCCTACGAGCAGTACTTC. Protein: CASSVGVASSYEQYF.